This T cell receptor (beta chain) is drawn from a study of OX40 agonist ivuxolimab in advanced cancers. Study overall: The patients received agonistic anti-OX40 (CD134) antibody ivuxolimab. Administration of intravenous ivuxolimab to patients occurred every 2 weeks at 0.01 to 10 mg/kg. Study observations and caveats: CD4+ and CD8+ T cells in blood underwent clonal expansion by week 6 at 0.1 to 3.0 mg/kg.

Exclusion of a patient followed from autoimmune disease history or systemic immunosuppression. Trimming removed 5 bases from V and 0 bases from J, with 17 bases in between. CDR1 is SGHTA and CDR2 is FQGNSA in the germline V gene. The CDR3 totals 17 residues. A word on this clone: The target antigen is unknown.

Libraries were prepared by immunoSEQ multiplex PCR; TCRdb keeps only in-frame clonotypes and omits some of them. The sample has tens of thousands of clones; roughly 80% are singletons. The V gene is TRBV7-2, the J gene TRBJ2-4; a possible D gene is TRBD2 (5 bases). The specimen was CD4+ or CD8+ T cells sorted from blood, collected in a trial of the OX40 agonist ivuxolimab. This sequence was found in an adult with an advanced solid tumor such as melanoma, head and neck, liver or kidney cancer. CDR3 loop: CASSPDGLPLAKNIQYF. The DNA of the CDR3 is TGTGCCAGCAGCCCCGACGGACTTCCTCTAGCCAAAAACATTCAGTACTTC.